This T cell receptor beta chain was captured by sequencing in a study of T cell changes during pregnancy in multiple sclerosis. TCRdb keeps only in-frame clones here, not all; method: immunoSEQ multiplex PCR. The table includes some 60,000 clones, 87% detected once. The CDR3 runs to 14 residues. Germline V CDR1 and CDR2: SGHRS, YFSETQ. J was trimmed by 5 bases and V by 4 bases; bases with no gene match: 8. The J gene is TRBJ2-5, the V gene TRBV5-1; 7 nucleotides line up with TRBD1. The source material was peripheral blood from another person, used as feeder cells. The TCR comes from a human donor whose cells served as feeder cells for cultures in a pregnancy study. The CDR3, as DNA: TGCGCCAGCAGCGTGTGGACAGGTACGGAGACCCAGTACTTC. Translating gives CASSVWTGTETQYF. Full variable domain (remainder filled in from reference TRBV5-1 and TRBJ2-5): KAGVTQTPRYLIKTRGQQVTLSCSPISGHRSVSWYQQTPGQGLQFLFEYFSETQRNKGNFPGRFSGRQFSNSRSEMNVSTLELGDSALYLCASSVWTGTETQYFGPGTRLLVL.